This paragraph covers one T cell receptor (beta chain) sequence. Antigen unknown. The sample comes from a study of T cell repertoires in cytomegalovirus infection. Study-level findings and limits: Individuals carrying CMV plus the relevant HLA were identified by cumulative frequency of public TCR beta families.

TCRdb ran MiXCR on the reads and lists one entry per CDR3 protein. The sample carries approximately 300,000 distinct CDR3 sequences, around 25% recorded once. Sequenced material: cultured PBMCs, taken from culture after CMV antigen stimulation. This clonotype was sampled from a human donor in good health (CMV status not recorded). Some clones in this sample may be carry-over from other donors' samples.

CDR3 nucleotide sequence: TGTGCCAGTAGGGCGGGAGGCCCCTACGAGCAGTACTTC. Its protein is CASRAGGPYEQYF. The rearrangement joins TRBV19 to TRBJ2-7; TRBD2 agrees at 8 bases. CDR3 length: 13 residues. Germline loops: CDR1 LNHDA, CDR2 SQIVND (reference sequence). Trimming cost V 6 bases and J 2 bases; bases outside gene matches: 3.